Presented here are 9 T cell receptor beta chains from one specimen sequenced in a study of control samples from healthy donors and cancer patients. Using immunoSEQ multiplex PCR, the repertoire was profiled, and TCRdb retains in-frame clones only, with some absent. This sample yields about 410,000 clones, of which around nine tenths are seen a single time; 6% to 7% belongs to the top ten. The specimen was PBMCs. These receptors all come from a man aged 35 to 55 with head and neck cancer.

In this sample, this clone turned up once. The chain is built from TRBV19 and TRBJ1-5, with D unresolved. V lost 5 bases, J lost 6 bases, and 14 bases lay in between. This CDR3 contains 14 residues. The germline V gene has CDR1 LNHDA and CDR2 SQIVND (reference sequence). CDR3 sequence (DNA): TGTGCCAGTAGTGGGAGCTCCGCAGGTCAGCCCCAGCATTTT. It translates to CASSGSSAGQPQHF.

This rearrangement joins TRBV5-5 to TRBJ1-5, with 7 positions matching TRBD1. Germline values: CDR1 SGHKS, CDR2 YYEKEE (reference sequence). Losses at the gene ends were 1 base for V and 5 bases for J; bases not matched to a gene: 3. CDR3 size: 14 residues. The CDR3 DNA reads as TGTGCCAGCAGCTTGTTACAGGGGTATCAGCCCCAGCATTTT. Translation: CASSLLQGYQPQHF. Variable domain in full (rest from reference TRBV5-5 and TRBJ1-5): DAGVTQSPTHLIKTRGQQVTLRCSPISGHKSVSWYQQVLGQGPQFIFQYYEKEERGRGNFPDRFSARQFPNYSSELNVNALLLGDSALYLCASSLLQGYQPQHFGDGTRLSIL.

The chain has TRBV29-1 and TRBJ2-5; 9 bases map to TRBD2. The CDR3 totals 11 residues. Per the germline V gene, CDR1 is SQVTM and CDR2 is ANQGSEA. Germline trimming cut 7 bases from V and 4 bases from J; bases unmatched to any gene: 1. The CDR3 spells CSATSGETQYF. The CDR3 bases are TGCAGCGCGACTAGCGGAGAGACCCAGTACTTC. The variable domain in full, with the rest retrieved from reference TRBV29-1 and TRBJ2-5, is SAVISQKPSRDICQRGTSLTIQCQVDSQVTMMFWYRQQPGQSLTLIATANQGSEATYESGFVIDKFPISRPNLTFSTLTVSNMSPEDSSIYLCSATSGETQYFGPGTRLLVL.

This rearrangement joins TRBV7-8 to TRBJ1-6, with D possibly matching TRBD1 (5 bases). The ends were cut back, 8 bases at V and 10 bases at J, with 18 bases in the middle. This CDR3 is 14 amino acids long. Germline V CDR1 and CDR2: SGHVS, FQNEAQ. The DNA of the CDR3 is TGTGCCAGCCATATGGGGGGGTCCGGATCACCCCTCCACTTT. Translated: CASHMGGSGSPLHF.

The chain links TRBV4-3 to TRBJ1-1, with D possibly being TRBD1 (6 bases). The V end was cut by 5 bases, the J end by 1 base, with 14 bases between. The length of the CDR3 is 15 residues. From germline, CDR1 is LGHNA and CDR2 YSLEER. The CDR3 protein is CASSEGTGTNTEAFF. The CDR3 nucleotides are TGCGCCAGCAGCGAAGGAACAGGGACGAACACTGAAGCTTTCTTT.

This sequence joins TRBV5-6 and TRBJ1-2; D is undetermined. Germline CDR1 and CDR2: SGHDT and YYEEEE. With 0 bases removed from V and 7 bases from J, the gap between germline ends came to 16 bases. The CDR3 has 15 amino acids. This chain's CDR3 is CASSLEGWGRGGYTF. CDR3 bases: TGTGCCAGCAGCTTGGAAGGGTGGGGTCGGGGTGGCTACACCTTC.

The chain employs TRBV7-8 and TRBJ2-3; a weak D match, TRBD1 (6 bases). Trimming pared 0 bases from V and 4 bases from J, leaving 17 bases between. Germline V gene sequence: CDR1 SGHVS, CDR2 FQNEAQ. The CDR3 sequence is 17 residues long. The chain's CDR3 is CASSLAPGPNRADTQYF. DNA of the CDR3: TGTGCCAGCAGCTTAGCGCCGGGACCTAACAGGGCAGATACGCAGTATTTT. The entire variable domain, with the rest obtained from reference TRBV7-8 and TRBJ2-3, is as follows: GAGVSQSPRYKVAKRGQDVALRCDPISGHVSLFWYQQALGQGPEFLTYFQNEAQLDKSGLPSDRFFAERPEGSVSTLKIQRTQQEDSAVYLCASSLAPGPNRADTQYFGPGTRLTVL.

The V gene is TRBV6-5, the J gene TRBJ1-1; TRBD1 matches 11 bases. CDR3 length: 15 residues. V trimming: 3 bases; J trimming: 5 bases; junction bases outside the gene matches: 5. Germline V lookup: CDR1 MNHEY, CDR2 SVGAGI. CDR3 in DNA: TGTGCCAGCAGTTATTATGGACAGGGGGCTACTGAAGCTTTCTTT. This codes for CASSYYGQGATEAFF.

The chain links TRBV5-1 to TRBJ2-1, with TRBD2 identical over 11 bases. Germline-derived CDR1 and CDR2 are SGHRS and YFSETQ. V gave up 0 bases and J gave up 8 bases; unmatched junction bases: 4. The CDR3 is 15 residues long. The CDR3 loop reads CASSLASGGRDEQFF. As DNA, the CDR3 is TGCGCCAGCAGCTTGGCTAGCGGGGGGAGGGATGAGCAGTTCTTC.